Following are 8 T cell receptor beta chains from one sample sequenced in a study of T cells in Graves' hyperthyroidism and ophthalmopathy. RNA transcripts served as the template for amplifying TCR beta CDR3 regions. The HTBI set primed first-round TCR CDR3 RT-PCR. TCRdb recomputed calls from the multiplex PCR reads with MiXCR, one row per CDR3 protein. Here the sample spans about 520,000 distinct CDR3 sequences, roughly a quarter being singletons. The sample consisted of blood. The receptors come from a woman in her 30s with Graves' ophthalmopathy.

This chain joins TRBV7-3 and TRBJ1-1; perhaps TRBD1 as D (5 bases). Trimming took off 2 bases at V and 3 bases at J, with 10 bases between the two ends. CDR3 length: 14 amino acids. Germline CDR1 is SGHTA and CDR2 is FQGTGA. CDR3 bases: TGTGCCAGCAGCTTACGAGTCAGGGACACTGAAGCTTTCTTT. It specifies CASSLRVRDTEAFF.

This clonotype was observed at least ten times. The chain links TRBV12-3 or TRBV12-4 to TRBJ2-5, with D unresolved. Trimming removed 6 bases at V and 1 base at J, with 12 bases between. The CDR3 runs to 14 residues. This CDR3 reads CASRGIGIQETQYF. DNA of the CDR3: TGTGCCAGCAGGGGTATTGGTATCCAAGAGACCCAGTACTTC.

This clonotype was picked up many times. The genes are TRBV4-1 and TRBJ1-2; perhaps TRBD1 as D (6 bases). Per the germline V gene, CDR1 is MGHRA and CDR2 is YSYEKL. There are 16 residues in the CDR3. Deletions cut 3 bases from V and 7 bases from J, with 21 bases between. The CDR3 DNA reads TGCGCCAGCAGCCAGGGAGATGGCAGGGGAAAGGGTGGCTACACCTTC. This codes for CASSQGDGRGKGGYTF.

This clonotype was observed at least ten times. The chain uses TRBV12-3 or TRBV12-4 and TRBJ1-1, with a tentative D call TRBD1 (5 bases). The V end was cut by 6 bases, the J end by 1 base, with 21 bases between. The CDR3 extends over 17 amino acids. The CDR3 bases are TGTGCCAGCAGGTCGACAGCCCCCCAAGTCGGGAACACTGAAGCTTTCTTT. Protein product: CASRSTAPQVGNTEAFF.

As DNA, the CDR3 is TGCGCCAGCAGCCAAGACTTGGTGATGAACACTGAAGCTTTCTTT. Protein sequence: CASSQDLVMNTEAFF. The rearrangement links TRBV4-1 to TRBJ1-1, with D unclear. The CDR3 is 15 residues long. Trimming left V 0 bases short and J 0 bases short, with 8 bases between. Germline assignment: CDR1 MGHRA and CDR2 YSYEKL.

In this sample, this clonotype turned up a few times. The CDR3 DNA sequence: TGTGCCAGCAGTTTAGACAGCTGGAACACTGAAGCTTTCTTT. Translation: CASSLDSWNTEAFF. The rearrangement links TRBV12-3 or TRBV12-4 to TRBJ1-1; D remains unclear. The CDR3 is made up of 14 amino acids. The ends were cut back, 1 base at V and 1 base at J, with 7 bases in the middle.

The rearrangement joins TRBV11-2 to TRBJ2-7; 8 nucleotides agree with TRBD1. This CDR3 is built from 15 residues. The trim removed 5 bases at V and 3 bases at J, leaving 9 bases unmatched. The V gene's germline CDR1 is SGHAT and CDR2 FQNNGV. Here the CDR3 reads CASSVRGGQVYEQYF. The CDR3 DNA reads as TGTGCCAGCAGCGTTAGAGGGGGACAGGTCTACGAGCAGTACTTC.

Ten or more counts support this clonotype. The chain links TRBV27 to TRBJ2-5; unclear D gene. The CDR3 extends over 15 amino acids. Germline CDR1 reads MNHEY; CDR2 reads SMNVEV (reference sequence). V dropped 3 bases and J dropped 1 base, with 12 bases sitting between them. The CDR3, as DNA: TGTGCCAGCAGTTTGGAAGCCACGCCCCAAGAGACCCAGTACTTC. This translates into CASSLEATPQETQYF.